The 26 T cell receptor beta chains in this list originate from one sample, sequenced in a study of blood T cell repertoires in COVID-19 (dated by TCRdb to the early 2020s). The library was obtained by the immunoSEQ multiplex PCR assay. TCRdb took this table from immuneACCESS and kept in-frame rearrangements with V and J called. Such tables lack part of the clones; where checked against another copy, unresolved V genes explain under half of the gap, and the rest is unexplained. This sample holds almost 400,000 clones; roughly 90% were observed only once. Of the sample, more than 0.9% is held by the ten largest clones. The sequenced material came from PBMCs or T cells enriched from blood (not recorded which). These receptors came from a woman in her 30s with acute COVID-19.

This chain joins TRBV24-1 and TRBJ1-4; 8 nucleotides line up with TRBD1. Germline values: CDR1 KGHDR, CDR2 SFDVKD. The CDR3 extends over 15 amino acids. With V trimmed by 4 bases and J by 5 bases, 5 bases remained unmatched. CDR3 protein: CATSENRGNNEKLFF. CDR3 coding DNA: TGTGCCACCAGTGAAAACAGGGGGAACAATGAAAAACTGTTTTTT.

The chain carries TRBV6-4 and TRBJ1-5; unclear D gene. Per the germline V gene, CDR1 is MRHNA and CDR2 is SNTAGT. The CDR3 loop spans 13 amino acids. With 4 bases removed from V and 6 bases from J, the gap between germline ends came to 10 bases. CDR3 sequence (DNA): TGTGCCAGCAGTGCAGGAATCAGTCAGCCCCAGCATTTT. This gives the protein CASSAGISQPQHF.

This clone was found a few times. This chain uses TRBV7-2 with TRBJ1-1; 8 bases fit TRBD1. CDR1 is SGHTA and CDR2 is FQGNSA in the germline V gene. There are 18 residues in the CDR3. Trimming cost V 0 bases and J 4 bases; bases outside gene matches: 13. CDR3 sequence (DNA): TGTGCCAGCAGCTTAGCAGACAGGGGCTTAGGGAGAAGCACTGAAGCTTTCTTT. This translates into CASSLADRGLGRSTEAFF.

CDR3 sequence reads: CASRNWGRTDNSPLHF. The DNA for the CDR3 is TGTGCCAGCAGGAACTGGGGCAGAACCGATAATTCACCCCTCCACTTT. The V gene is TRBV7-3, the J gene TRBJ1-6, with D possibly being TRBD1 (5 bases). The CDR3 runs 16 residues. V was clipped by 6 bases and J by 5 bases, with 17 bases between them. CDR1 is SGHTA and CDR2 is FQGTGA in the germline V gene.

This clone was seen a single time. The chain joins TRBV19 to TRBJ1-6; D is possibly TRBD1 (6 bases). The CDR3 sequence is 16 residues long. Trimming stripped 6 bases from V and 0 bases from J, with 12 bases between. In germline, CDR1 is LNHDA, CDR2 SQIVND (reference sequence). CDR3 amino acids: CASSPQGTSYNSPLHF. CDR3 in DNA: TGTGCCAGTAGCCCACAGGGTACCTCCTATAATTCACCCCTCCACTTT.

J is TRBJ2-7 and V is TRBV5-1; no clear D. Germline lookup yields CDR1 SGHRS and CDR2 YFSETQ. CDR3 size: 14 residues. Deletions cut 4 bases from V and 1 base from J, with 12 bases between. The chain's CDR3 is CASSPNEMSYEQYF. The CDR3 region has the DNA TGCGCCAGCAGCCCCAACGAGATGTCCTACGAGCAGTACTTC.

The CDR3 is CASIPMGGNQETQYF. In DNA, the CDR3 is TGTGCCAGCATCCCGATGGGGGGGAACCAAGAGACCCAGTACTTC. The gene calls are TRBV9 and TRBJ2-5; 7 bases match TRBD2. This CDR3 has 15 residues. The J segment lost 0 bases and the V segment lost 6 bases, leaving 8 bases of the junction unmatched. CDR1 and CDR2 from the germline V gene are SGDLS and YYNGEE.

The chain joins TRBV24-1 to TRBJ1-2; a weak D match, TRBD1 (6 bases). Germline V lookup: CDR1 KGHDR, CDR2 SFDVKD. This CDR3 has 14 amino acids. Deletions cut 0 bases from V and 7 bases from J, with 11 bases between. The CDR3 DNA is TGTGCCACCAGTGATTTGACAGGGAAGGGTGGCTACACCTTC. Protein sequence: CATSDLTGKGGYTF.

The chain links TRBV5-1 to TRBJ1-1; maybe TRBD1 (6 bases). V lost 4 bases and J 6 bases, leaving 16 bases between the germline ends. The germline V gene encodes CDR1 SGHRS and CDR2 YFSETQ. This CDR3 has 14 residues. The chain's CDR3 is CASSLKQGFAEAFF. In nucleotides, the CDR3 is TGCGCCAGCAGCCTAAAGCAGGGGTTCGCTGAAGCTTTCTTT.

V is TRBV2 and J is TRBJ1-5, with a tentative D call TRBD1 (6 bases). The CDR3 has 14 residues. Germline V lookup: CDR1 SNHLY, CDR2 FYNNEI. Trimming took off 4 bases at V and 4 bases at J, with 11 bases between the two ends. Here the CDR3 reads CASSVRQGNQPQHF. For the CDR3, the DNA is TGTGCCAGCAGTGTTCGGCAGGGGAATCAGCCCCAGCATTTT.

The chain has TRBV3-1 (or the pseudogene TRBV3-2) and TRBJ1-2; D remains unclear. The CDR3 has 15 residues. The V and J ends lost 1 base and 7 bases respectively, with 16 bases between them. Germline assignment: CDR1 LGHDT and CDR2 YNNKEL (reference sequence). The CDR3 DNA sequence: TGTGCCAGCAGCCAAGCTGCGGCCCGACCGGTTGGCTACACCTTC. Its translation is CASSQAAARPVGYTF.

The chain is built from TRBV10-3 and TRBJ1-5, with 7 bases identical to TRBD1. Germline assignment: CDR1 ENHRY and CDR2 SYGVKD. V was clipped by 9 bases and J by 6 bases; unmatched bases: 5. This CDR3 spans 12 amino acids. The CDR3: CAIQGIGQPQHF. As DNA, the CDR3 is TGTGCCATACAGGGGATCGGTCAGCCCCAGCATTTT.

The chain joins TRBV5-1 to TRBJ2-2; 8 nucleotides agree with TRBD2. V shed 2 bases and J 3 bases; nucleotides not matched to a gene: 9. There are 17 residues in the CDR3. Germline lookup yields CDR1 SGHRS and CDR2 YFSETQ. The CDR3: CASSFPSGGRDTGELFF. The DNA for the CDR3 is TGCGCCAGCAGCTTTCCCAGCGGGGGCCGGGACACCGGGGAGCTGTTTTTT.

The chain joins TRBV25-1 to TRBJ2-1, with 7 bases fitting TRBD1. Losses at the gene ends were 5 bases for V and 4 bases for J; bases not matched to a gene: 5. Germline-derived CDR1 and CDR2 are MGHDK and SYGVNS. The CDR3 length is 14 residues. The CDR3 sequence is CASSSSGGYNEQFF. The DNA for the CDR3 is TGTGCCAGCAGTAGCTCAGGGGGATACAATGAGCAGTTCTTC. The variable domain in full, completed from reference TRBV25-1 and TRBJ2-1, reads EADIYQTPRYLVIGTGKKITLECSQTMGHDKMYWYQQDPGMELHLIHYSYGVNSTEKGDLSSESTVSRIRTEHFPLTLESARPSHTSQYLCASSSSGGYNEQFFGPGTRLTVL.

V gene TRBV10-3 combines with J gene TRBJ1-6; D may be TRBD1 (5 bases). Trimming shortened V by 2 bases and J by 8 bases, and 16 bases separated the two germline ends. CDR3 length: 16 amino acids. CDR1 ENHRY and CDR2 SYGVKD come from the germline V gene. CDR3 sequence reads: CAISERGGSSYSPLHF. DNA of the CDR3: TGTGCCATCAGTGAGAGGGGAGGTTCGTCCTATTCACCCCTCCACTTT.

V gene TRBV5-4 combines with J gene TRBJ1-6; D call uncertain. The CDR3 covers 14 residues. V was trimmed by 4 bases and J by 7 bases, leaving 12 bases between them. CDR1 and CDR2 from the germline V gene are SGHNT and YYREEE (reference sequence). This CDR3 is CASSPWQTNSPLHF. DNA of the CDR3: TGTGCCAGCAGCCCCTGGCAGACAAATTCACCCCTCCACTTT.

The CDR3 coding sequence is TGTGCCAGCAGTCAGGGGACGTTTCCCTACGAGCAGTACTTC. Translating it yields CASSQGTFPYEQYF. The rearrangement uses TRBV7-9 and TRBJ2-7; possibly TRBD1 for D (6 bases). There are 14 residues in the CDR3. The V end lost 6 bases, the J end lost 2 bases, and 14 bases lay between the germline ends. The germline V gene encodes CDR1 SEHNR and CDR2 FQNEAQ (reference sequence).

This chain connects TRBV5-1 to TRBJ2-2, with D perhaps TRBD2 (6 bases). Germline V CDR1 and CDR2: SGHRS, YFSETQ. V was cut by 0 bases and J by 5 bases, with 11 bases left in between. This CDR3 contains 15 residues. DNA for the CDR3: TGCGCCAGCAGCTTGGACGTGGGGGGAACCGGGGAGCTGTTTTTT. It yields the protein CASSLDVGGTGELFF. Complete variable domain (other parts from reference TRBV5-1 and TRBJ2-2): KAGVTQTPRYLIKTRGQQVTLSCSPISGHRSVSWYQQTPGQGLQFLFEYFSETQRNKGNFPGRFSGRQFSNSRSEMNVSTLELGDSALYLCASSLDVGGTGELFFGEGSRLTVL.

The genes are TRBV11-3 and TRBJ2-2; TRBD1 might be the D (6 bases). V dropped 3 bases and J dropped 7 bases, with 12 bases sitting between them. The CDR3 is 14 amino acids. Per the germline V gene, CDR1 is SGHNT and CDR2 is YENEEA. The CDR3 nucleotides read TGTGCCAGCAGCTTTGACAGGAGCGTCGGGGAGCTGTTTTTT. It is translated as CASSFDRSVGELFF.

As DNA, the CDR3 is TGTGCCAGCAGCTTAACTGATCGGCTAGATCTCCCTGAAGCTTTCTTT. This sequence encodes CASSLTDRLDLPEAFF. J is TRBJ1-1 and V is TRBV7-2; D remains ambiguous. The V end was cut by 2 bases, the J end by 6 bases, with 19 bases between. Germline CDR1 reads SGHTA; CDR2 reads FQGNSA. This CDR3 is built from 16 residues.

CDR3 loop: CASSSTGTGTSPLHF. The DNA for the CDR3 is TGTGCCAGCAGTTCTACCGGGACAGGGACTTCACCCCTCCACTTT. The chain uses TRBV25-1 and TRBJ1-6, with 9 positions matching TRBD1. V gave up 5 bases and J gave up 9 bases; unmatched junction bases: 8. Germline CDR1 is MGHDK and CDR2 is SYGVNS. The CDR3 spans 15 residues.

The V gene is TRBV6-5, the J gene TRBJ2-1; TRBD2 aligns across 9 bases. Losses at the gene ends were 2 bases for V and 7 bases for J; bases not matched to a gene: 9. The CDR3 consists of 16 residues. Germline CDR1 MNHEY, CDR2 SVGAGI. The CDR3 protein is CASSYGAGGPWNEQFF. CDR3 DNA: TGTGCCAGCAGTTACGGTGCGGGGGGGCCTTGGAATGAGCAGTTCTTC.

This clone was observed a single time. The genes are TRBV25-1 and TRBJ2-1; possibly TRBD1 for D (5 bases). Trimming shortened V by 5 bases and J by 1 base, and 18 bases separated the two germline ends. The CDR3 consists of 17 residues. CDR1 is MGHDK and CDR2 is SYGVNS in the germline V gene. The chain's CDR3 is CASSSTEGIRSYNEQFF. CDR3 nucleotides: TGTGCCAGCAGTTCGACAGAAGGGATTCGGTCCTACAATGAGCAGTTCTTC.

The chain joins TRBV9 to TRBJ1-1; 7 bases fit TRBD1. The CDR3 runs to 14 residues. Germline values: CDR1 SGDLS, CDR2 YYNGEE. The junction had 2 bases not matched to a gene; V was cut back by 0 bases and J by 3 bases. This chain's CDR3 is CASSVDQGDTEAFF. CDR3 DNA: TGTGCCAGCAGCGTAGATCAGGGGGACACTGAAGCTTTCTTT.

This clone has just one count. This rearrangement joins TRBV28 to TRBJ1-6; TRBD1 agrees at 9 bases. The J segment lost 8 bases and the V segment lost 5 bases, leaving 7 bases of the junction unmatched. Germline V CDR1 and CDR2: MDHEN, SYDVKM. The CDR3 covers 15 residues. The CDR3, as DNA: TGTGCCAGCAGTCCGCCACAGGGGGCTCATTCACCCCTCCACTTT. Translated: CASSPPQGAHSPLHF.

The chain carries TRBV5-6 and TRBJ2-1; D is ambiguous. V was trimmed by 2 bases and J by 3 bases, leaving 6 bases between them. CDR1 is SGHDT and CDR2 is YYEEEE in the germline V gene. The CDR3 totals 13 residues. The CDR3 reads CASSFDNYNEQFF. The CDR3 DNA follows: TGTGCCAGCAGCTTCGACAACTACAATGAGCAGTTCTTC.